This T cell receptor (beta chain) was identified during a study of chemoradiotherapy in HPV16-positive cancers. Study in general: Candidate HPV-specific T-cell clones and common TCR motifs came from functional assays in a couple of HPV16-positive patients. Study-level points and caveats: Candidate HPV-specific clones and E7-related TCR motifs grew in tumor during treatment.

The protocol was immunoSEQ multiplex PCR, while the TCRdb copy is restricted to in-frame clones and leaves out a portion. The sample comprises just under 40,000 clones, more than 65% of which are singletons, and roughly 5% rests with the top ten. CDR1 and CDR2 (germline): SEHNR, FQNEAQ (reference sequence). Trimming shortened V by 5 bases and J by 3 bases, and 10 bases separated the two germline ends. The CDR3 is 13 amino acids. This clone was seen only a few times. What it recognizes is unknown. This TCR was sampled from a human donor with HPV-associated anogenital cancer. The rearrangement joins TRBV7-9 to TRBJ1-2; D not certain. The sequences come from blood, collected from a patient who underwent chemoradiotherapy. In DNA, the CDR3 is TGTGCCAGCAGCACTGCCGGGGACTATGGCTACACCTTC. It yields the protein CASSTAGDYGYTF.